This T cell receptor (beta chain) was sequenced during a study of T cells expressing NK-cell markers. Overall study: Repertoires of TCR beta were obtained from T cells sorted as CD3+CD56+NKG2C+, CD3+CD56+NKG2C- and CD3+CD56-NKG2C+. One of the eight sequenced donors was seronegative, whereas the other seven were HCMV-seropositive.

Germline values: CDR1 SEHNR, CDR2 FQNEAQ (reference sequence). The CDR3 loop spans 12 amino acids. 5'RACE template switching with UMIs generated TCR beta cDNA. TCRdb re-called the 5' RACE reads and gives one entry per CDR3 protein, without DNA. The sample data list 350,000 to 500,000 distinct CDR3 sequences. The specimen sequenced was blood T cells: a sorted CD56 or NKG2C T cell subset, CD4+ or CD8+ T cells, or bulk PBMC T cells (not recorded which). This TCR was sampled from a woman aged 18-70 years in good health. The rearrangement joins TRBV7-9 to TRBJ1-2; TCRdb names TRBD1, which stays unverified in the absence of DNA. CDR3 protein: CASSLGVWGYTF.